This T cell receptor beta chain was identified during a study of T cells in Graves' hyperthyroidism and ophthalmopathy. Germline CDR1 SNHLY, CDR2 FYNNEI. The CDR3 is 15 residues long. V shed 6 bases and J shed 3 bases, with 18 bases lying between them. RNA transcripts provided the source from which TCR beta CDR3 regions were amplified. HTBI primers were used for first-round RT-PCR of the TCR CDR3. TCRdb re-called the multiplex PCR reads with MiXCR, one entry per CDR3 protein. The sample gives under 300,000 distinct CDR3 sequences, 13% to 15% of which show up once; roughly 31% is in the top ten. This clonotype was counted at least ten times.

The chain links TRBV2 to TRBJ2-7; a possible D gene is TRBD1 (6 bases). This receptor was taken from a woman in her forties or fifties with Graves' hyperthyroidism that later progressed to Graves' ophthalmopathy. Sequencing was carried out using blood. In DNA, the CDR3 is TGTGCCAGCAGAGCCCCAACAGGGCAGATCTACGAGCAGTACTTC. It specifies CASRAPTGQIYEQYF. Full variable domain (outside the CDR3, taken from reference TRBV2 and TRBJ2-7): EPEVTQTPSHQVTQMGQEVILRCVPISNHLYFYWYRQILGQKVEFLVSFYNNEISEKSEIFDDQFSVERPDGSNFTLKIRSTKLEDSAMYFCASRAPTGQIYEQYFGPGTRLTVT.